This TCR beta chain comes out of a study of CD8+CD57+ T cells in acquired aplastic anemia. Study background: The average for DNA from sorted CD4+ and CD8+ cells was around 3.4 ug.

It was genomic DNA that served as the template for profiling TCR beta VDJ and CDR3. TCRdb redid the calling of the reads with MiXCR, one entry per CDR3 protein. The data hold more than 150,000 distinct CDR3 sequences, with 45% to 60% observed a single time. This CDR3 is built from 13 residues. In germline, CDR1 is SEHNR, CDR2 FQNEAQ (reference sequence). Trimming removed 6 bases from V and 7 bases from J; junction bases left unmatched: 7. All patients picked for sequencing had shown, by flow cytometry, an expansion of CD8+CD57+ cells. V and J are TRBV7-9 and TRBJ2-7; 9 nucleotides align to TRBD1. Material: sorted CD4+, CD8+, or CD8+CD57+ T cells (not recorded which) from PBMCs. The sequence came from a human donor with aplastic anemia. DNA for the CDR3: TGTGCCAGCAGTCGACAGGGGGGCGGAGAGCAGTACTTC. It encodes CASSRQGGGEQYF.